The rows below give T cell receptor beta chains drawn from one sample of a study of control samples from healthy donors and cancer patients. The assay was immunoSEQ multiplex PCR, and TCRdb's table has in-frame clones only and misses some. The sample has about 220,000 clones, just under 95% seen once. The source material was blood. Receptor source: a man in his fifties or sixties in good health. Each CDR3 is given with its conserved first and last residue. Fields, in order: J gene, V gene, clone size, D gene, CDR3 protein, CDR3 DNA. The D gene is left open where the match is weak. Clone size is not always given. Where it is, it says once, few, many or a class for expanded clones.

J gene: TRBJ2-7
V gene: TRBV6-5
clone size: .
D gene: .
CDR3 protein: CASLSTASYEQYF
CDR3 DNA: TGTGCCAGCCTCTCCACAGCCTCCTACGAGCAGTACTTC

J gene: TRBJ2-4
V gene: TRBV19
clone size: .
D gene: .
CDR3 protein: CASSPLPDSFVKNIQYF
CDR3 DNA: TGTGCCAGTAGCCCACTCCCGGACAGTTTTGTCAAAAACATTCAGTACTTC

J gene: TRBJ1-1
V gene: TRBV10-2
clone size: .
D gene: TRBD1
CDR3 protein: CASSDWTGPSEAFF
CDR3 DNA: TGCGCCAGCAGTGATTGGACAGGGCCCAGTGAAGCTTTCTTT

J gene: TRBJ1-5
V gene: TRBV27
clone size: .
D gene: .
CDR3 protein: CASSLYATAIADSNQPQHF
CDR3 DNA: TGTGCCAGCAGTTTATATGCTACGGCGATTGCAGATAGCAATCAGCCCCAGCATTTT

J gene: TRBJ1-3
V gene: TRBV10-2
clone size: .
D gene: TRBD1
CDR3 protein: CASSDRGRRGNTIYF
CDR3 DNA: TGCGCCAGCAGCGACAGGGGGCGACGAGGAAACACCATATATTTT

J gene: TRBJ2-7
V gene: TRBV30
clone size: .
D gene: TRBD1
CDR3 protein: CAWSKGQGSHEQYF
CDR3 DNA: TGTGCCTGGAGTAAAGGACAGGGGTCCCACGAGCAGTACTTC

J gene: TRBJ1-2
V gene: TRBV5-1
clone size: .
D gene: .
CDR3 protein: CASSLVTGYGYTF
CDR3 DNA: TGCGCCAGCAGCTTGGTTACGGGGTATGGCTACACCTTC

J gene: TRBJ2-1
V gene: TRBV2
clone size: .
D gene: TRBD2
CDR3 protein: CASSEFGGGYNEQFF
CDR3 DNA: TGTGCCAGCAGTGAATTTGGCGGGGGCTACAATGAGCAGTTCTTC

J gene: TRBJ2-1
V gene: TRBV20-1
clone size: .
D gene: .
CDR3 protein: CSASLVPGTPTHNEQFF
CDR3 DNA: TGCAGTGCTAGTTTGGTTCCGGGAACCCCAACTCACAATGAGCAGTTCTTC

J gene: TRBJ2-5
V gene: TRBV18
clone size: .
D gene: .
CDR3 protein: CASSPTGQSRETQYF
CDR3 DNA: TGTGCCAGCTCACCCACAGGGCAAAGTCGAGAGACCCAGTACTTC

J gene: TRBJ1-4
V gene: TRBV19
clone size: .
D gene: .
CDR3 protein: CASSNNDWGGEKLFF
CDR3 DNA: TGTGCCAGTAGTAATAATGACTGGGGCGGGGAAAAACTGTTTTTT

J gene: TRBJ2-4
V gene: TRBV11-1
clone size: .
D gene: .
CDR3 protein: CASSFDSKNIQYF
CDR3 DNA: TGTGCCAGCAGCTTCGACAGCAAAAACATTCAGTACTTC

J gene: TRBJ1-6
V gene: TRBV5-1
clone size: .
D gene: .
CDR3 protein: CASSLIRSEGSPLHF
CDR3 DNA: TGCGCCAGCAGCTTAATCAGGTCCGAGGGTTCACCCCTCCACTTT

J gene: TRBJ2-7
V gene: TRBV3-1/TRBV3-2
clone size: .
D gene: .
CDR3 protein: CASSQGYEQYF
CDR3 DNA: TGTGCCAGCAGCCAAGGCTACGAGCAGTACTTC

J gene: TRBJ1-3
V gene: TRBV5-1
clone size: .
D gene: .
CDR3 protein: CASSPSGSIGNTIYF
CDR3 DNA: TGCGCCAGCAGTCCATCTGGGTCGATCGGAAACACCATATATTTT

J gene: TRBJ1-5
V gene: TRBV5-1
clone size: .
D gene: .
CDR3 protein: CASSERSGLPQHF
CDR3 DNA: TGCGCCAGCAGCGAACGATCAGGGCTGCCCCAGCATTTT

J gene: TRBJ1-6
V gene: TRBV2
clone size: .
D gene: .
CDR3 protein: CASTSGGQNSPLHF
CDR3 DNA: TGTGCCAGCACATCGGGGGGTCAGAATTCACCCCTCCACTTT

J gene: TRBJ1-1
V gene: TRBV6-5
clone size: .
D gene: .
CDR3 protein: CASSSSPQALYIAFF
CDR3 DNA: TGTGCCAGCAGTTCCTCTCCCCAGGCTTTGTACATAGCTTTCTTT

J gene: TRBJ2-7
V gene: TRBV28
clone size: .
D gene: .
CDR3 protein: CASRYGTAGYEQYF
CDR3 DNA: TGTGCCAGCAGATACGGGACAGCGGGCTACGAGCAGTACTTC

J gene: TRBJ2-2
V gene: TRBV18
clone size: .
D gene: .
CDR3 protein: CASSPLFHSLANTGELFF
CDR3 DNA: TGTGCCAGCTCACCACTCTTTCACAGTCTAGCGAACACCGGGGAGCTGTTTTTT

J gene: TRBJ1-1
V gene: TRBV3-1/TRBV3-2
clone size: .
D gene: .
CDR3 protein: CASSQDPNTEAFF
CDR3 DNA: TGTGCCAGCAGCCAAGATCCGAACACTGAAGCTTTCTTT

J gene: TRBJ1-1
V gene: TRBV2
clone size: once
D gene: .
CDR3 protein: CASSDDPNTEAFF
CDR3 DNA: TGTGCCAGCAGTGACGACCCGAACACTGAAGCTTTCTTT

J gene: TRBJ2-2
V gene: TRBV4-3
clone size: .
D gene: .
CDR3 protein: CASSRRGGAAGELFF
CDR3 DNA: TGCGCCAGCAGCCGGAGAGGGGGGGCGGCCGGGGAGCTGTTTTTT

J gene: TRBJ2-1
V gene: TRBV5-4
clone size: .
D gene: TRBD2
CDR3 protein: CASSLAGTGGYNEQFF
CDR3 DNA: TGTGCCAGCAGCTTGGCCGGCACGGGGGGTTACAATGAGCAGTTCTTC

J gene: TRBJ1-1
V gene: TRBV28
clone size: .
D gene: .
CDR3 protein: CASSLGRTFSEAFF
CDR3 DNA: TGTGCCAGCAGTTTGGGGCGAACATTCTCTGAAGCTTTCTTT

J gene: TRBJ1-2
V gene: TRBV6-5
clone size: .
D gene: .
CDR3 protein: CASSYSRAAPNWVYTF
CDR3 DNA: TGTGCCAGCAGTTACTCGAGGGCCGCGCCGAACTGGGTGTACACCTTC

J gene: TRBJ2-2
V gene: TRBV24-1
clone size: .
D gene: TRBD1
CDR3 protein: CATSDENRGWTGELFF
CDR3 DNA: TGTGCCACCAGTGATGAAAACAGGGGATGGACCGGGGAGCTGTTTTTT

J gene: TRBJ1-5
V gene: TRBV7-6
clone size: once
D gene: .
CDR3 protein: CASSQMAGTRYQPQHF
CDR3 DNA: TGTGCCAGCAGCCAGATGGCCGGGACACGGTATCAGCCCCAGCATTTT

J gene: TRBJ1-1
V gene: TRBV29-1
clone size: .
D gene: .
CDR3 protein: CSGTQGKVTEAFF
CDR3 DNA: TGCAGCGGTACACAGGGTAAGGTCACTGAAGCTTTCTTT

J gene: TRBJ1-1
V gene: TRBV3-1/TRBV3-2
clone size: .
D gene: TRBD1
CDR3 protein: CASSERQGANTEAFF
CDR3 DNA: TGTGCCAGCAGCGAGCGACAGGGGGCGAACACTGAAGCTTTCTTT

J gene: TRBJ2-5
V gene: TRBV5-1
clone size: .
D gene: TRBD1
CDR3 protein: CASSPLSQGVGETQYF
CDR3 DNA: TGCGCCAGCAGCCCATTATCACAGGGGGTGGGAGAGACCCAGTACTTC

J gene: TRBJ1-1
V gene: TRBV5-1
clone size: .
D gene: .
CDR3 protein: CASSLDGTNTEAFF
CDR3 DNA: TGCGCCAGCAGCTTGGACGGGACGAACACTGAAGCTTTCTTT

J gene: TRBJ2-3
V gene: TRBV5-4
clone size: .
D gene: .
CDR3 protein: CASSLGGSGASSTDTQYF
CDR3 DNA: TGTGCCAGCAGCTTGGGGGGCTCAGGAGCATCTAGCACAGATACGCAGTATTTT

J gene: TRBJ2-1
V gene: TRBV19
clone size: .
D gene: .
CDR3 protein: CASGGQVGEQFF
CDR3 DNA: TGTGCCAGCGGGGGGCAGGTCGGTGAGCAGTTCTTC

J gene: TRBJ1-4
V gene: TRBV2
clone size: .
D gene: TRBD1
CDR3 protein: CASENDRGGEKLFF
CDR3 DNA: TGTGCCAGCGAGAACGACAGGGGTGGTGAAAAACTGTTTTTT